This T cell receptor beta chain is from a study of blood T cells in healthy people across ages. Findings and caveats of the study: As age increased, TCR beta diversity per million T cells fell in a roughly linear fashion.

The authors ran a second PCR of about 6 to 11 cycles using a sample-barcoded 5' primer and a J-beta primer mix. Every cDNA molecule carried a tag from a template-switch adaptor bearing 12 random nucleotides. TCRdb re-called the 5' RACE reads through MiXCR, storing one row per CDR3 protein. Here the sample spans 1.4 million or so distinct CDR3 sequences, approximately 39% being singletons. The sample holds a few counts of this clonotype. Its cognate antigen is unknown. Trimming pared 8 bases from V and 5 bases from J, leaving 9 bases between. Germline CDR1 and CDR2: LNHNV and YYDKDF (reference sequence). This CDR3 is built from 12 residues. Healthy Caucasian individuals from Russia aged roughly 6 to 90 were enrolled as donors. Extraction yielded at least 5 micrograms of total RNA per sample.

The J gene is TRBJ2-2, the V gene TRBV15; the D is unclear. This TCR was recovered from a woman between 18 and 29 years old in good health. Source material: blood. The CDR3 here is CATATGTGELFF. CDR3 in DNA: TGTGCCACCGCTACCGGGACCGGGGAGCTGTTTTTT.